The 24 T cell receptor beta chains reported below all come from one sample, sequenced in a study of shared clonotypes between healthy human individuals. The table came from immunoSEQ multiplex PCR; TCRdb's copy has only in-frame clones and leaves some out. The sample holds roughly 640,000 clones, 74% seen once. Material: memory CD4+ T cells sorted from blood. Subset specified: CD45RA-negative fraction. These receptors came from a woman under 40 in good health.

This clone showed up just a few times. This chain connects TRBV27 to TRBJ2-2; 11 nucleotides match TRBD2. V shed 6 bases, J shed 10 bases, and the junction held 13 bases outside the gene matches. Germline V gives CDR1 MNHEY, CDR2 SMNVEV (reference sequence). The CDR3 contains 16 residues. CDR3 in DNA: TGTGCCAGCAGATTACTGGGGACTAGCGGAGCATTGGAGCTGTTTTTT. Translation gives CASRLLGTSGALELFF.

Of note for this clone: Additional DNA sequences in this sample encode the identical CDR3. The V call is TRBV2, the J call TRBJ2-1; 15 nucleotides line up with TRBD2. Germline V lookup: CDR1 SNHLY, CDR2 FYNNEI. The CDR3 runs 14 residues. The junction had 2 bases not matched to a gene; V was cut back by 5 bases and J by 9 bases. CDR3 coding DNA: TGTGCCAGCAGTCCGGGACTAGCGGGAGGTGAGCAGTTCTTC. Protein product: CASSPGLAGGEQFF.

This clone was detected only a few times. Other nucleotide sequences in the sample specify the same CDR3. The chain carries TRBV5-1 and TRBJ2-1, with 7 bases that match TRBD2. The germline CDR1 and CDR2 sequences are SGHRS and YFSETQ. This CDR3 contains 15 residues. V lost 2 bases, J lost 2 bases, and 4 bases stayed unmatched. The CDR3 DNA follows: TGCGCCAGCAGCTTCTCTAGCGGAGCCTACAATGAGCAGTTCTTC. Its protein is CASSFSSGAYNEQFF.

This clone was seen only a few times. Other DNA variants within this sample encode the same CDR3. This sequence joins TRBV4-2 and TRBJ1-2; no firm D call. The V end lost 0 bases, the J end lost 8 bases, and 7 bases lay between the germline ends. The CDR3 contains 12 residues. CDR1 and CDR2 from the germline V gene are LGHNA and YNFKEQ. The CDR3 bases are TGTGCCAGCAGCCAAGATCGGGCGGGCTACACCTTC. This encodes CASSQDRAGYTF.

The V call is TRBV10-2, the J call TRBJ2-6; perhaps TRBD1 as D (6 bases). The germline V gene has CDR1 WSHSY and CDR2 SAAADI. This CDR3 spans 14 amino acids. Between the trimmed V and J ends, which lost 7 bases and 0 bases, there was a span of 7 bases. CDR3 DNA: TGCGCCAGCAAGGGACACTCTGGGGCCAACGTCCTGACTTTC. It is translated as CASKGHSGANVLTF.

In this sample, this clone turned up a few times. V and J are TRBV11-3 and TRBJ2-1; TRBD2 is a possible D gene (6 bases). The CDR3 covers 16 residues. V shed 5 bases and J shed 0 bases, with 14 bases lying between them. The germline CDR1 and CDR2 sequences are SGHNT and YENEEA. The DNA of the CDR3 is TGTGCCAGCAGCCAAAGCGGGCCGAGCTCCTACAATGAGCAGTTCTTC. The encoded protein is CASSQSGPSSYNEQFF.

The chain recombines TRBV5-1 with TRBJ1-1; D uncertain. Trimming shortened V by 5 bases and J by 0 bases, and 11 bases separated the two germline ends. Germline loops: CDR1 SGHRS, CDR2 YFSETQ. The CDR3 consists of 14 residues. As DNA, the CDR3 is TGCGCCAGCAGAGCGAACAGTCTGAACACTGAAGCTTTCTTT. Its protein is CASRANSLNTEAFF.

In its sample, this clone was seen a few times. The genes are TRBV7-9 and TRBJ1-1; 7 positions agree with TRBD1. The CDR3 spans 14 residues. Per the germline V gene, CDR1 is SEHNR and CDR2 is FQNEAQ (reference sequence). V lost 1 base and J lost 7; bases outside the gene matches: 6. The chain's CDR3 is CASSLGQGLYEAFF. The CDR3 region has the DNA TGTGCCAGCAGCTTAGGACAGGGCCTCTATGAAGCTTTCTTT.

The V gene is TRBV7-2, the J gene TRBJ2-1, with 13 bases aligning to TRBD2. Per the germline V gene, CDR1 is SGHTA and CDR2 is FQGNSA. This CDR3 has 16 amino acids. The V segment lost 6 bases and the J segment 6 bases; nucleotides outside the gene matches: 8. The CDR3 loop is CASRGGLAGRVNEQFF. Written as DNA, the CDR3 is TGTGCCAGCAGGGGGGGACTAGCGGGAAGGGTCAATGAGCAGTTCTTC.

J is TRBJ1-3 and V is TRBV7-2, with D perhaps matching TRBD1 (5 bases). The CDR3 totals 14 residues. In germline, CDR1 is SGHTA, CDR2 FQGNSA. V lost 0 bases, J lost 6 bases, and 9 bases lay in between. The CDR3 DNA follows: TGTGCCAGCAGCTTAGCGAAGGGGATAAACACCATATATTTT. Translated: CASSLAKGINTIYF.

The J gene is TRBJ1-3, the V gene TRBV5-6; D is uncertain. Trimming took off 0 bases at V and 1 base at J, with 2 bases between the two ends. This CDR3 is 13 amino acids long. CDR1 is SGHDT, CDR2 YYEEEE, per germline. This CDR3 is CASSLVSGNTIYF. In DNA, the CDR3 is TGTGCCAGCAGCTTGGTTTCTGGAAACACCATATATTTT.

With regard to this clone: The sample has other DNA sequences that encode this CDR3 too. The V call is TRBV19, the J call TRBJ2-2, with D hard to call. The CDR3 extends over 15 amino acids. V dropped 1 base and J dropped 2 bases, with 8 bases sitting between them. Germline-derived CDR1 and CDR2 are LNHDA and SQIVND (reference sequence). The CDR3 DNA follows: TGTGCCAGTAGTATAGGAACAGTTAACACCGGGGAGCTGTTTTTT. The encoded protein is CASSIGTVNTGELFF.

V is TRBV7-9 and J is TRBJ1-6; 7 bases line up with TRBD1. Germline loops: CDR1 SEHNR, CDR2 FQNEAQ (reference sequence). This CDR3 contains 15 residues. J was trimmed by 8 bases and V by 3 bases; bases with no gene match: 7. This CDR3 is CASSFGTVNDSPLHF. As DNA, the CDR3 is TGTGCCAGCAGCTTCGGGACAGTGAATGATTCACCCCTCCACTTT.

This chain joins TRBV7-8 and TRBJ2-5, with 8 positions matching TRBD2. With 1 base clipped from V and 1 base from J, the junction kept 8 bases outside the gene matches. From germline, CDR1 is SGHVS and CDR2 FQNEAQ. This CDR3 is built from 17 residues. The CDR3 loop is CASSLGPAGVPQETQYF. The CDR3 region has the DNA TGTGCCAGCAGCTTAGGTCCAGCGGGAGTCCCCCAAGAGACCCAGTACTTC.

V and J are TRBV2 and TRBJ1-2, with 10 bases identical to TRBD1. The germline gives CDR1 SNHLY, CDR2 FYNNEI. The junction had 6 bases not matched to a gene; V was cut back by 1 base and J by 7 bases. CDR3 length: 15 amino acids. This chain's CDR3 is CASSEGQGAQSGYTF. The CDR3 DNA reads as TGTGCCAGCAGTGAAGGACAGGGGGCGCAGAGTGGCTACACCTTC.

The chain has TRBV5-8 and TRBJ1-2; TRBD1 is a possible D gene (6 bases). V shed 4 bases and J shed 5 bases, with 21 bases lying between them. The CDR3 has 16 amino acids. Germline CDR1 and CDR2: SGHTS and YDEGEE. The CDR3 DNA is TGTGCCAGCAGCCTTGGATGGGGGGGCCGACAATATGGCTACACCTTC. It specifies CASSLGWGGRQYGYTF.

The table lists this clone with a few counts. The genes are TRBV5-1 and TRBJ1-1, with D possibly matching TRBD1 (5 bases). V was cut by 4 bases and J by 0 bases, with 13 bases left in between. This CDR3 has 15 residues. Germline CDR1 and CDR2: SGHRS and YFSETQ. The CDR3 spells CASSTLGELNTEAFF. The CDR3 region has the DNA TGCGCCAGCAGCACCTTAGGGGAGCTGAACACTGAAGCTTTCTTT.

V is TRBV20-1 and J is TRBJ1-1; D gene ambiguous. The CDR3 has 11 residues. CDR1 is DFQATT, CDR2 SNEGSKA, per germline (reference sequence). Deletions cut 1 base from V and 6 bases from J, with 6 bases between. CDR3: CSARVYAEAFF. CDR3 coding DNA: TGCAGTGCTAGAGTGTACGCTGAAGCTTTCTTT.

The table lists this clone with a count of one. The chain carries TRBV19 and TRBJ2-1; TRBD2 is a possible D gene (6 bases). V was trimmed by 5 bases and J by 7 bases, leaving 9 bases between them. The CDR3 spans 12 residues. Germline CDR1 reads LNHDA; CDR2 reads SQIVND (reference sequence). CDR3 protein: CASSLAVNEQFF. CDR3 DNA: TGTGCCAGTAGTTTAGCGGTTAATGAGCAGTTCTTC.

The chain combines TRBV29-1 with TRBJ1-4; no clear D. The V end was cut by 8 bases, the J end by 7 bases, with 11 bases between. The CDR3 is made up of 11 amino acids. Germline V gene sequence: CDR1 SQVTM, CDR2 ANQGSEA. This chain's CDR3 is CSMGSREKLFF. In nucleotides, the CDR3 is TGCAGCATGGGGTCCCGTGAAAAACTGTTTTTT.

This clone was seen many times. V gene TRBV7-9 combines with J gene TRBJ2-3; 8 positions match TRBD1. V lost 2 bases to trimming and J lost 5 bases; unmatched junction nucleotides: 9. This CDR3 comprises 16 residues. Germline CDR1 and CDR2: SEHNR and FQNEAQ (reference sequence). CDR3 coding DNA: TGTGCCAGCAGCTTATCAGGGGGCGAATTTGTAGATACGCAGTATTTT. Translating it yields CASSLSGGEFVDTQYF. Together with reference TRBV7-9 and TRBJ2-3, the CDR3 gives the full variable domain: DTGVSQNPRHKITKRGQNVTFRCDPISEHNRLYWYRQTLGQGPEFLTYFQNEAQLEKSRLLSDRFSAERPKGSFSTLEIQRTEQGDSAMYLCASSLSGGEFVDTQYFGPGTRLTVL.

The V and J genes are TRBV4-1 and TRBJ1-5; no firm D call. Between the trimmed V and J ends, which lost 4 bases and 0 bases, there was a span of 7 bases. Germline V lookup: CDR1 MGHRA, CDR2 YSYEKL. The CDR3 consists of 14 residues. CDR3 nucleotide sequence: TGCGCCAGCAGCCGGTTAGGTAGCAATCAGCCCCAGCATTTT. Encoded protein: CASSRLGSNQPQHF.

This clone was found a few times. The chain carries TRBV28 and TRBJ1-1, with TRBD1 matching 7 bases. This CDR3 region has 13 residues. Losses at the gene ends were 4 bases for V and 11 bases for J; bases not matched to a gene: 10. The germline V gene encodes CDR1 MDHEN and CDR2 SYDVKM. The CDR3 DNA follows: TGTGCCAGCAGTTCCTCGGCGGGCAGGGGGGCTTTCTTT. Protein product: CASSSSAGRGAFF.

The chain recombines TRBV7-9 with TRBJ2-7; D ambiguous. This CDR3 spans 13 amino acids. Germline V gene sequence: CDR1 SEHNR, CDR2 FQNEAQ (reference sequence). V was cut by 1 base and J by 3 bases, with 7 bases left in between. The CDR3 protein is CASSLDFYYEQYF. The CDR3 bases are TGTGCCAGCAGCTTAGATTTCTACTACGAGCAGTACTTC.